This T cell receptor (beta chain) originates from a study of shared clonotypes between healthy human individuals. In regard to this clone: The same CDR3 is also encoded by other DNA sequences in this sample.

Only in-frame clones appear in the TCRdb table, and some are missing; sequencing was by immunoSEQ multiplex PCR. The data hold a few million clones, with around 94% observed a single time. Sequenced material: naive CD4+ T cells sorted from blood. Noted subset: CD45RA+ positively selected. This TCR was sampled from a man between 18 and 35 years old in good health.

CDR3 in DNA: TGTGCCAGCAGCTCTACAGGATATGGCTACACCTTC. It specifies CASSSTGYGYTF. The J gene is TRBJ1-2, the V gene TRBV5-6; a possible D gene is TRBD1 (5 bases). The CDR3 runs 12 residues. Trimming left V 3 bases short and J 5 bases short, with 8 bases between. CDR1 and CDR2 from the germline V gene are SGHDT and YYEEEE.